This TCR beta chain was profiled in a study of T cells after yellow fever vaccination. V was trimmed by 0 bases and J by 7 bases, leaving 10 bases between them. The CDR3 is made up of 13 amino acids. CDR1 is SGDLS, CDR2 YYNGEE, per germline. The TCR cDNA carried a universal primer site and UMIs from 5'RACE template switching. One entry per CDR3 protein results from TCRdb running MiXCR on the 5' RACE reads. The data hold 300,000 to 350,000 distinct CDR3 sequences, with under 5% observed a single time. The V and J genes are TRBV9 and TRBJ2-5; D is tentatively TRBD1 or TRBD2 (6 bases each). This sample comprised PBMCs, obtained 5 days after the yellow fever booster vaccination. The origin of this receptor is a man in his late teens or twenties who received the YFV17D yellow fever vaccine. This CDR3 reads CASSVEQGGTQYF. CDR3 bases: TGTGCCAGCAGCGTAGAACAGGGAGGGACCCAGTACTTC.